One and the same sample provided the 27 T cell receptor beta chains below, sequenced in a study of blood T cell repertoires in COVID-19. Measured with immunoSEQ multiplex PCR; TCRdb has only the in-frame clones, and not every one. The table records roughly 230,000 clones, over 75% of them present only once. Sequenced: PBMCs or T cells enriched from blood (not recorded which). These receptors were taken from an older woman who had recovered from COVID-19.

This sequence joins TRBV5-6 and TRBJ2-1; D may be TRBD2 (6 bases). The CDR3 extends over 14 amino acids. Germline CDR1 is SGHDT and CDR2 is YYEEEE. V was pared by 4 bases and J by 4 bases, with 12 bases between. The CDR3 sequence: CASSPGLQYNEQFF. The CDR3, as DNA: TGTGCCAGCAGCCCGGGACTTCAATACAATGAGCAGTTCTTC.

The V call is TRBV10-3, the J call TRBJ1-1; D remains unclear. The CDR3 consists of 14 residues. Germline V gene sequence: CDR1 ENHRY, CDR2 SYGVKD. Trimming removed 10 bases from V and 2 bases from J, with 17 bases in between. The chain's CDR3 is CATSTGVINTEAFF. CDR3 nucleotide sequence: TGTGCCACATCGACCGGGGTTATAAACACTGAAGCTTTCTTT.

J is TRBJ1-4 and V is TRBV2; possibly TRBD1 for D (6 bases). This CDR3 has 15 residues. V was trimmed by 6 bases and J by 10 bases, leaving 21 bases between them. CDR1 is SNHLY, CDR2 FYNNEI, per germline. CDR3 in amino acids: CASSEHTGIGVKLFF. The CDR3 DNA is TGTGCCAGCAGCGAACACACAGGGATTGGGGTAAAACTGTTTTTT.

The CDR3 sequence: CSVKPQGTEAFF. The CDR3 bases are TGCAGCGTTAAACCACAGGGCACTGAAGCTTTCTTT. The rearrangement joins TRBV29-1 to TRBJ1-1; a possible D gene is TRBD1 (6 bases). Trimming removed 5 bases at V and 4 bases at J, with 11 bases between. The CDR3 consists of 12 residues. CDR1 and CDR2 from the germline V gene are SQVTM and ANQGSEA.

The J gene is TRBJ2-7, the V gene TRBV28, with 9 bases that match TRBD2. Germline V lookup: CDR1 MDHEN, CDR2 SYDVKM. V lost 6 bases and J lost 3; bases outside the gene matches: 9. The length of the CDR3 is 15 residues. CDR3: CASRSSSGTDYEQYF. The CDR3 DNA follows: TGTGCCAGCAGGTCCTCTAGCGGGACCGACTACGAGCAGTACTTC.

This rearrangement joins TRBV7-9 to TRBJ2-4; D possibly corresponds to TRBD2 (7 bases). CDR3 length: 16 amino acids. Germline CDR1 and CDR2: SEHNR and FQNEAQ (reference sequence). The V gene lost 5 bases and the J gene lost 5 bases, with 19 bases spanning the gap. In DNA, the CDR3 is TGTGCCAGCAGCCATAGGGGGGGACGTGGTCAAAACATTCAGTACTTC. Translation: CASSHRGGRGQNIQYF.

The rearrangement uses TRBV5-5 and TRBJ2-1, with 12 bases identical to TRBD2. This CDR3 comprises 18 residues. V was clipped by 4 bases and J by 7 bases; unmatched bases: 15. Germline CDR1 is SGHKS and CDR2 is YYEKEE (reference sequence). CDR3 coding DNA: TGTGCCAGCAGCGGGGAACCTAGCGGGAGGGCCCAGGGGAATGAGCAGTTCTTC. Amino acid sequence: CASSGEPSGRAQGNEQFF.

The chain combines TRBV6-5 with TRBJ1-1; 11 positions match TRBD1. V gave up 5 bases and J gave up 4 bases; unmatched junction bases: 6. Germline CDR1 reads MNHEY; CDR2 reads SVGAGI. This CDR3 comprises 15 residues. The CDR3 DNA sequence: TGTGCCAGCAGTACCCGGACAGGGGGCGTCACTGAAGCTTTCTTT. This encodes CASSTRTGGVTEAFF.

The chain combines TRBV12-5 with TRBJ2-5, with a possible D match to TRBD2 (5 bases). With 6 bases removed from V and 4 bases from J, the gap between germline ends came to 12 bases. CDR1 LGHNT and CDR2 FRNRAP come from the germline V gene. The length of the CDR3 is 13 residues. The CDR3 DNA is TGTGCTAGTGGGAAATTCAGCGGAGAGACCCAGTACTTC. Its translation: CASGKFSGETQYF.

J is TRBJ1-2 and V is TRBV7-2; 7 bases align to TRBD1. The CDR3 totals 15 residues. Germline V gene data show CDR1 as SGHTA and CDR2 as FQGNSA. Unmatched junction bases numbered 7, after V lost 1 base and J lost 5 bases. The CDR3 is CASSLEQGLGYGYTF. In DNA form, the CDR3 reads TGTGCCAGCAGCTTAGAACAGGGGTTAGGTTATGGCTACACCTTC.

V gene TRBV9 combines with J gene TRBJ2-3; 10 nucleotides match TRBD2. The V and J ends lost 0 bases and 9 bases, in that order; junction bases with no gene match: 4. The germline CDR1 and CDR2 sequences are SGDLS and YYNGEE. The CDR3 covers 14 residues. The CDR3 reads CASSVGSGGNTQYF. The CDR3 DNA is TGTGCCAGCAGCGTAGGTAGCGGGGGGAACACGCAGTATTTT.

The CDR3 sequence: CASSSELASGRMGQYF. The CDR3 coding sequence is TGTGCCAGCAGCTCGGAGCTAGCTAGCGGGAGGATGGGGCAGTATTTT. The chain recombines TRBV11-2 with TRBJ2-3, with 11 bases fitting TRBD2. CDR3 length: 16 amino acids. Germline CDR1 SGHAT, CDR2 FQNNGV. V lost 4 bases and J lost 11; bases outside the gene matches: 14.

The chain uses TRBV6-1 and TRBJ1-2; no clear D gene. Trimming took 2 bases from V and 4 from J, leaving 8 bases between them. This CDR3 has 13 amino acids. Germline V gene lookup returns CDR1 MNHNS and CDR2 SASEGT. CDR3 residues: CASSESTRYGYTF. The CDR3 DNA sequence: TGTGCCAGCAGTGAAAGTACACGCTATGGCTACACCTTC.

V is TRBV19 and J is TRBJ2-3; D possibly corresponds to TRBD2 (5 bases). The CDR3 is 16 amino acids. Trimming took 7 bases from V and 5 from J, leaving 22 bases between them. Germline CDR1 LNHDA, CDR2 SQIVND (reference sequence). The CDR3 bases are TGTGCCAGTACCCCAACCGGGATAAGAAGGCGAGATACGCAGTATTTT. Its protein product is CASTPTGIRRRDTQYF.

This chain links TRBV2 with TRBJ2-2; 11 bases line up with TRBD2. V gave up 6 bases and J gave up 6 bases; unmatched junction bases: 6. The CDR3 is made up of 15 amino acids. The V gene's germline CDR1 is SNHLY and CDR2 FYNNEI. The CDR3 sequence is CASSGTSGRAGELFF. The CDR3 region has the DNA TGTGCCAGCAGCGGAACTAGCGGGAGAGCCGGGGAGCTGTTTTTT.

In DNA, the CDR3 is TGTGCCAGCAGCTTTGTAGGGACTCGTGATATCTATGGCTACACCTTC. This codes for CASSFVGTRDIYGYTF. The chain has TRBV5-6 and TRBJ1-2, with a weak D call TRBD1 (5 bases). This CDR3 comprises 16 residues. Trimming stripped 2 bases from V and 4 bases from J, with 18 bases between. Germline-derived CDR1 and CDR2 are SGHDT and YYEEEE. The full variable domain, with the rest looked up from reference TRBV5-6 and TRBJ1-2, is DAGVTQSPTHLIKTRGQQVTLRCSPKSGHDTVSWYQQALGQGPQFIFQYYEEEERQRGNFPDRFSGHQFPNYSSELNVNALLLGDSALYLCASSFVGTRDIYGYTFGSGTRLTVV.

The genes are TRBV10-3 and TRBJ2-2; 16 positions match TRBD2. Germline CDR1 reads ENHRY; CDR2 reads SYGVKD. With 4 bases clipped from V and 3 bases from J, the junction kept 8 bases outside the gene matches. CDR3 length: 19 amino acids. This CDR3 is CAISGPGLAGGPDTGELFF. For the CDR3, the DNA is TGTGCCATCAGTGGGCCGGGACTAGCGGGAGGGCCGGACACCGGGGAGCTGTTTTTT.

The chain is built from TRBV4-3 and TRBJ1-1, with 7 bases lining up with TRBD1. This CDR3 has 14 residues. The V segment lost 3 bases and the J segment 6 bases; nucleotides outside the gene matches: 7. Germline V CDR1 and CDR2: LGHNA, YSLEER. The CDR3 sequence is CASSQAGGGSEAFF. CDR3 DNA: TGCGCCAGCAGCCAGGCTGGAGGGGGCTCTGAAGCTTTCTTT.

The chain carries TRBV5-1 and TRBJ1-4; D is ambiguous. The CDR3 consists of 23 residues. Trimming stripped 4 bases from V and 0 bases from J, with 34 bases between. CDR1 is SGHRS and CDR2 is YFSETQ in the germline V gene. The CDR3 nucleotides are TGCGCCAGCAGCGTGGGCCGGGGAGAGGCCTATGGATTCTCTGGGGCAACTAATGAAAAACTGTTTTTT. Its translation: CASSVGRGEAYGFSGATNEKLFF.

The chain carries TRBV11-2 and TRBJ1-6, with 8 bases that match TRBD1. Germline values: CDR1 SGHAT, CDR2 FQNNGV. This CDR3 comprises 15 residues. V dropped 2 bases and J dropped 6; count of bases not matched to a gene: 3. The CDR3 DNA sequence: TGTGCCAGCAGCTTAACAGGGGGACTTAATTCACCCCTCCACTTT. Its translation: CASSLTGGLNSPLHF.

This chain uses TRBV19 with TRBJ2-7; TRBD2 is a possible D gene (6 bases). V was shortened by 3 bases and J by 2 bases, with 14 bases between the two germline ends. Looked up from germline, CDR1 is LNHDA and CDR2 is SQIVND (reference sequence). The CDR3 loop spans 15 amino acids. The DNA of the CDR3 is TGTGCCAGTAGTATGACGGCAGGAGGGACCTACGAGCAGTACTTC. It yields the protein CASSMTAGGTYEQYF.

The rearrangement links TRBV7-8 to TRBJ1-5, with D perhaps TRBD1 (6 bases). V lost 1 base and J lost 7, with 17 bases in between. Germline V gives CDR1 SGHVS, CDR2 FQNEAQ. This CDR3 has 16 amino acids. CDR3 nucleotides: TGTGCCAGCAGCTTAGTCTTTGGGGGCGCCGGGCAGCCCCAGCATTTT. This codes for CASSLVFGGAGQPQHF.

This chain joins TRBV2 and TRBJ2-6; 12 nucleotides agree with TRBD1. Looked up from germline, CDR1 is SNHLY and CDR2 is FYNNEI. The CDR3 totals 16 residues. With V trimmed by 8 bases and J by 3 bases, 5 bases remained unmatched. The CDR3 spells CASGDRGPDGANVLTF. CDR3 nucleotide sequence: TGTGCCAGCGGGGACAGGGGGCCGGATGGGGCCAACGTCCTGACTTTC.

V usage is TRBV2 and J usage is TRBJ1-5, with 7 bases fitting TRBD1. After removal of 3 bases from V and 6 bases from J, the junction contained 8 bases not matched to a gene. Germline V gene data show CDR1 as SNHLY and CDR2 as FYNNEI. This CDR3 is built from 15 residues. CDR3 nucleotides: TGTGCCAGCAGTGATTGGAGACAGGGTTTTCAGCCCCAGCATTTT. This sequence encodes CASSDWRQGFQPQHF.

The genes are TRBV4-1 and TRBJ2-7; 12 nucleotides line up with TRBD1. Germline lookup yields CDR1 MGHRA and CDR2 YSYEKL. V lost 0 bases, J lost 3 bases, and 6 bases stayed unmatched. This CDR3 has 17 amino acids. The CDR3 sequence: CASSQEVGTGGSYEQYF. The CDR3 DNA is TGCGCCAGCAGCCAAGAGGTCGGGACAGGGGGCAGCTACGAGCAGTACTTC.

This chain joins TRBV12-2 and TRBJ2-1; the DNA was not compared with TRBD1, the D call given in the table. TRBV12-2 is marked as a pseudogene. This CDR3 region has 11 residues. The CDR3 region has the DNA TGTGCACCACGAGGGGGAAATGAGCAGTTCTTC. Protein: CAPRGGNEQFF.

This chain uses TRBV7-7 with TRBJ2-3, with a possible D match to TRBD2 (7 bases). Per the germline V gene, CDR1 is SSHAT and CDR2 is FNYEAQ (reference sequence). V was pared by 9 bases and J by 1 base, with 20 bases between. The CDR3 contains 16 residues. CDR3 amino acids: CARTPRGGPCTDTQYF. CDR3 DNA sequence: TGTGCCAGAACCCCAAGGGGGGGACCGTGCACAGATACGCAGTATTTT.